The clone carrying this T cell receptor beta chain showed up many times. V shed 1 base, J shed 5 bases, and the junction held 2 bases outside the gene matches. The CDR3 extends over 14 amino acids. These data come from a study of patients and donors after allogeneic stem cell transplantation. TCRdb ran MiXCR on the RT-PCR reads and lists one entry per CDR3 protein. The sample gives 150,000 to 200,000 distinct CDR3 sequences, about 32% of which show up once; about 3.3% is in the top ten. The specimen was blood, either unsorted or a sorted T cell fraction (not recorded which). The chain joins TRBV12-3 or TRBV12-4 to TRBJ1-5; 7 nucleotides agree with TRBD1. The receptor's source is a human donor who was either an allogeneic HSCT recipient or a stem cell or donor lymphocyte infusion donor (not recorded which). It is not recorded whose cells these are; they may come from a transplant donor. The CDR3 sequence is CASSLGQGDQPQHF. The CDR3 DNA reads TGTGCCAGCAGTTTAGGACAGGGAGATCAGCCCCAGCATTTT.